This T cell receptor beta chain was sequenced for a study of OX40 agonist ivuxolimab in advanced cancers. Overall study: Patients assigned to dose escalation were diagnosed with hepatocellular carcinoma, melanoma, renal cell or head and neck cancer.

This table comes from immunoSEQ multiplex PCR, and its TCRdb copy is limited to in-frame clones, with some not included. The sample carries 98,000 or so clones, approximately 90% recorded once. A remark on this clone: What it recognizes is unknown.

Trimming stripped 5 bases from V and 2 bases from J, with 13 bases between. The CDR3 consists of 15 residues. Per germline, CDR1 SGHAT and CDR2 FQNNGV. Overall study findings and caveats: CD4+ and CD8+ blood T cells expanded clonally by week 6 at 0.1 to 3.0 mg/kg.

J is TRBJ2-1 and V is TRBV11-2; no reliable D call. The sample in question was CD4+ or CD8+ T cells sorted from blood, obtained in a trial of the OX40 agonist ivuxolimab. The receptor was derived from an adult with an advanced solid tumor such as melanoma, head and neck, liver or kidney cancer. The CDR3 is CASSKDDGTYNEQFF. The CDR3 DNA sequence: TGTGCCAGCAGCAAAGATGACGGTACCTACAATGAGCAGTTCTTC.